This T cell receptor (beta chain) comes out of a study of blood T cell repertoires in COVID-19. Looking at the study overall: Researchers got acute and convalescent COVID-19 samples from the United States, Italy and Spain. Sources were T cells, B-cell-depleted T cells, or PBMCs; the material itself was cDNA or gDNA.

As handled by the study authors: Amplification from reference gene primers served as the basis for estimated nucleated cell counts. Produced via immunoSEQ multiplex PCR; TCRdb's table is partial and in-frame only. V and J calls and clone size are as listed in that table; D and trimming were resolved from the DNA. The sample shows about 130,000 clones, approximately 80% of them seen only once. The CDR3 extends over 14 amino acids. Germline values: CDR1 DFQATT, CDR2 SNEGSKA (reference sequence). Trimming cost V 3 bases and J 8 bases; bases outside gene matches: 9. The gene calls are TRBV20-1 and TRBJ2-1; 8 bases line up with TRBD2. The receptor comes from a woman of 80 years or more with acute or convalescent COVID-19. Input material: peripheral blood. CDR3 coding DNA: TGCAGTGCTAGTATGAGCGGGGGTTATGATGAGCAGTTCTTC. Amino acid sequence: CSASMSGGYDEQFF.